This TCR beta chain was found in a study of blood T cell repertoires in COVID-19 (dated by TCRdb to 2018 to 2021). With regard to the full study: Samples covering the acute and convalescent phases of COVID-19 were provided by collaborators in the United States, Italy and Spain. The material from the prospective study consisted of cDNA or gDNA derived from T cells, B-cell-depleted T cells, or PBMCs. Deeply sampled blood TCRbeta repertoires from subjects exposed to, actively infected with, or recovered from COVID-19 were included in the dataset. A freely available public database, intended as a resource for researchers studying the immune response to SARS-CoV-2, is where the repertoires were released. The samples were drawn from the first 160 participants of the ongoing ImmuneRACE study and from 950 to 1,500 subjects provided by 6 global collaborators. A de-identified subject ID, COVID-19 status, age in years and sex were almost always included in the sample metadata. Where available, HLA class I and class II types were obtained from metadata supplied by the sample provider rather than from assay-based typing.

Study-wide conclusions, independent of this receptor: The amount of clinical and demographic metadata varied by source and participant and was provided uncurated.

A remark on this clone: The target of this receptor is not known. There are no base qualities to consult, and no much larger clone falls within one base.

The immunoSEQ Assay, a bias-controlled multiplex PCR, was used to amplify TCRbeta CDR3 regions from genomic DNA. On the authors' methods: The number of nucleated cells in each sample was estimated by amplification of reference gene primers within the assay. Sequence reads were collapsed and filtered to measure the absolute abundance of every unique TCRbeta CDR3 rearrangement. For each sample, productive Simpson clonality was calculated as the square root of Simpson's diversity index across productive rearrangements. In its TCRdb copy, this immuneACCESS table keeps in-frame sequences only and misses some clones. Where compared with another copy, unresolved V genes explain less than half of these, and the others have no known cause. V, J and clone size are those of that table, while D and trimming were read from the DNA. The sample profile shows over 300,000 clones; about 89% of them were found once. Around 9.5% of the sample comes from the top ten.

Participants in the prospective study were aged roughly 18 to 95 years, lived in more than 20 United States geographic areas, and enrolled through a virtual design. Cohort assignment in the prospective study relied on participant-reported clinical history from a screening survey and a study questionnaire. ImmuneRACE Cohort 3 recovered participants were defined by two consecutive negative NP/OP PCR tests, healthcare professional clearance, or symptom resolution. In the prospective study, whole blood, serum and a nasopharyngeal or oropharyngeal swab were collected from each participant by mobile phlebotomists. Over a roughly two-month period, participants in the prospective study had the option of providing additional blood draws and questionnaires. Before DNA extraction, blood samples from the prospective study were shipped at room temperature or frozen. At the junction V is shortened by 1 base and J by 5 bases, with 14 bases in between. The cysteine opens and the phenylalanine closes a CDR3 of 15 amino acids. This entry keeps only the CDR3 DNA: 45 bases, framed from base 1. As encoded in the germline V gene, CDR1 is MNHNS while CDR2 is SASEGT.

This chain joins TRBV6-1 to TRBJ1-2, and the D gene may be TRBD1, 5 bases matching. The origin of this receptor is a woman aged 40-49 years who had recovered from COVID-19. The sequencing sample was made of PBMCs or T cells enriched from blood (not recorded which). The CDR3 protein is CASSEGGTVPYGYTF. The nucleotides are TGTGCCAGCAGTGAAGGCGGGACGGTACCTTATGGCTACACCTTC.